A selection of T cell receptor beta chains follows, all from one sample in a study of OX40 agonist ivuxolimab in advanced cancers. Generated by immunoSEQ multiplex PCR, the TCRdb table keeps only in-frame clones and is missing some. The table shows tens of thousands of clones, with approximately 93% occurring only once. The sequencing here drew on CD4+ or CD8+ T cells sorted from blood, taken in a trial of the OX40 agonist ivuxolimab. The source is an adult with an advanced solid tumor such as melanoma, head and neck, liver or kidney cancer. Each CDR3 is given with its conserved first and last residue. A D gene is named only where the DNA matches it firmly. Clone size is stated in some rows and not others, as once, few, many or a class when expanded.

clone size: NA
V gene: TRBV11-3
J gene: TRBJ2-5
D gene: TRBD1
CDR3 length: 16
CDR3 protein: CASSQGYRGVGETQYF
CDR3 DNA: TGTGCCAGCAGTCAGGGATACAGGGGAGTCGGAGAGACCCAGTACTTC

clone size: NA
V gene: TRBV7-2
J gene: TRBJ2-7
D gene: TRBD1
CDR3 length: 15
CDR3 protein: CASSLWTGTSYEQYF
CDR3 DNA: TGTGCCAGCAGCTTATGGACAGGAACGTCCTACGAGCAGTACTTC

clone size: NA
V gene: TRBV7-2
J gene: TRBJ1-2
D gene: TRBD1
CDR3 length: 17
CDR3 protein: CASSFSGQGARFRGYTF
CDR3 DNA: TGTGCCAGCAGCTTTTCAGGACAGGGGGCCCGGTTTCGGGGCTACACCTTC

clone size: NA
V gene: TRBV5-6
J gene: TRBJ2-5
D gene: NA
CDR3 length: 11
CDR3 protein: CASSRQETQYF
CDR3 DNA: TGTGCCAGCAGCCGACAAGAGACCCAGTACTTC

clone size: NA
V gene: TRBV5-1
J gene: TRBJ2-3
D gene: NA
CDR3 length: 16
CDR3 protein: CASSSWAGYSTDTQYF
CDR3 DNA: TGCGCCAGCAGCTCATGGGCTGGATACAGCACAGATACGCAGTATTTT

clone size: NA
V gene: TRBV5-8
J gene: TRBJ2-1
D gene: TRBD2
CDR3 length: 15
CDR3 protein: CASSLASGFYNEQFF
CDR3 DNA: TGTGCCAGCAGCTTGGCTAGCGGGTTCTACAATGAGCAGTTCTTC

clone size: few
V gene: TRBV18
J gene: TRBJ1-5
D gene: NA
CDR3 length: 14
CDR3 protein: CASSRVESNQPQHF
CDR3 DNA: TGTGCCAGCTCACGGGTTGAGAGCAATCAGCCCCAGCATTTT

clone size: NA
V gene: TRBV7-2
J gene: TRBJ2-7
D gene: NA
CDR3 length: 11
CDR3 protein: CASSHSYEQYF
CDR3 DNA: TGTGCCAGCAGCCACTCCTACGAGCAGTACTTC

clone size: NA
V gene: TRBV10-2
J gene: TRBJ2-1
D gene: NA
CDR3 length: 16
CDR3 protein: CASSEGPGNGYNEQFF
CDR3 DNA: TGCGCCAGCAGTGAGGGACCTGGGAATGGCTACAATGAGCAGTTCTTC

clone size: once
V gene: TRBV11-3
J gene: TRBJ2-7
D gene: TRBD2
CDR3 length: 13
CDR3 protein: CASRAGSSYEQYF
CDR3 DNA: TGTGCCAGCAGAGCGGGAAGCTCCTACGAGCAGTACTTC

clone size: few
V gene: TRBV19
J gene: TRBJ2-3
D gene: TRBD2
CDR3 length: 16
CDR3 protein: CASSIGGGRGPDTQYF
CDR3 DNA: TGTGCCAGTAGTATAGGAGGCGGGAGGGGCCCAGATACGCAGTATTTT

clone size: NA
V gene: TRBV19
J gene: TRBJ1-5
D gene: NA
CDR3 length: 16
CDR3 protein: CASSISSLATNQPQHF
CDR3 DNA: TGTGCCAGTAGTATTTCGAGCCTCGCCACGAATCAGCCCCAGCATTTT

clone size: once
V gene: TRBV28
J gene: TRBJ2-3
D gene: TRBD2
CDR3 length: 14
CDR3 protein: CASTLISGGMGQYF
CDR3 DNA: TGTGCCAGCACCCTAATTAGCGGGGGGATGGGGCAGTATTTT

clone size: few
V gene: TRBV10-1
J gene: TRBJ1-1
D gene: NA
CDR3 length: 12
CDR3 protein: CASSYRNTEAFF
CDR3 DNA: TGCGCCAGCAGTTACAGGAACACTGAAGCTTTCTTT

clone size: NA
V gene: TRBV7-9
J gene: TRBJ2-5
D gene: NA
CDR3 length: 15
CDR3 protein: CASSFSRGSQETQYF
CDR3 DNA: TGTGCCAGCAGCTTCAGCAGAGGGTCACAAGAGACCCAGTACTTC

clone size: NA
V gene: TRBV4-1
J gene: TRBJ2-3
D gene: NA
CDR3 length: 18
CDR3 protein: CASSQGPGRMTSTDTQYF
CDR3 DNA: TGCGCCAGCAGCCAGGGCCCCGGACGGATGACTAGCACAGATACGCAGTATTTT

clone size: NA
V gene: TRBV19
J gene: TRBJ1-4
D gene: NA
CDR3 length: 14
CDR3 protein: CASSQGQSGEKLFF
CDR3 DNA: TGTGCCAGTAGTCAAGGACAGTCGGGTGAAAAACTGTTTTTT

clone size: NA
V gene: TRBV9
J gene: TRBJ1-1
D gene: TRBD1
CDR3 length: 13
CDR3 protein: CASSRGQETEAFF
CDR3 DNA: TGTGCCAGCAGCAGGGGACAGGAGACTGAAGCTTTCTTT

clone size: few
V gene: TRBV28
J gene: TRBJ2-5
D gene: TRBD2
CDR3 length: 17
CDR3 protein: CASSSSGLAGGGETQYF
CDR3 DNA: TGTGCCAGCAGTTCCTCGGGACTAGCGGGAGGGGGAGAGACCCAGTACTTC

clone size: NA
V gene: TRBV28
J gene: TRBJ1-2
D gene: TRBD1
CDR3 length: 17
CDR3 protein: CASSLSQPGQGAKGYTF
CDR3 DNA: TGTGCCAGCAGCCTATCGCAGCCGGGACAGGGGGCGAAAGGCTACACCTTC

clone size: NA
V gene: TRBV2
J gene: TRBJ2-7
D gene: TRBD2
CDR3 length: 14
CDR3 protein: CACGLAGVGYEQYF
CDR3 DNA: TGTGCCTGTGGACTAGCGGGAGTTGGGTACGAGCAGTACTTC

clone size: NA
V gene: TRBV9
J gene: TRBJ2-1
D gene: NA
CDR3 length: 12
CDR3 protein: CASKRGENEQFF
CDR3 DNA: TGTGCCAGCAAAAGGGGAGAAAATGAGCAGTTCTTC

clone size: NA
V gene: TRBV6-4
J gene: TRBJ2-3
D gene: NA
CDR3 length: 14
CDR3 protein: CASSEGRGTDTQYF
CDR3 DNA: TGTGCCAGCAGTGAGGGAAGGGGCACAGATACGCAGTATTTT

clone size: NA
V gene: TRBV6-5
J gene: TRBJ1-1
D gene: NA
CDR3 length: 15
CDR3 protein: CASSYAGQFNTEAFF
CDR3 DNA: TGTGCCAGCAGTTACGCCGGACAGTTTAACACTGAAGCTTTCTTT

clone size: NA
V gene: TRBV6-1
J gene: TRBJ1-5
D gene: TRBD1
CDR3 length: 14
CDR3 protein: CASSVGQGNQPQHF
CDR3 DNA: TGTGCCAGCAGCGTGGGACAGGGGAACCAGCCCCAGCATTTT

clone size: NA
V gene: TRBV18
J gene: TRBJ1-1
D gene: NA
CDR3 length: 16
CDR3 protein: CASSLHPFSMNTEAFF
CDR3 DNA: TGTGCCAGCTCTCTCCACCCTTTTAGTATGAACACTGAAGCTTTCTTT

clone size: once
V gene: TRBV28
J gene: TRBJ1-1
D gene: NA
CDR3 length: 15
CDR3 protein: CASSLPTRRGTEAFF
CDR3 DNA: TGTGCCAGCAGTTTGCCCACCCGGAGAGGCACTGAAGCTTTCTTT

clone size: NA
V gene: TRBV30
J gene: TRBJ1-3
D gene: NA
CDR3 length: 16
CDR3 protein: CAWSVQGYTSGNTIYF
CDR3 DNA: TGTGCCTGGAGTGTACAAGGGTATACCTCTGGAAACACCATATATTTT

clone size: NA
V gene: TRBV15
J gene: TRBJ2-1
D gene: NA
CDR3 length: 14
CDR3 protein: CATRSGSSYNEQFF
CDR3 DNA: TGTGCCACCAGGTCAGGGAGCTCCTACAATGAGCAGTTCTTC

clone size: NA
V gene: TRBV6-6
J gene: TRBJ2-7
D gene: NA
CDR3 length: 14
CDR3 protein: CASSYDRLSYEQYF
CDR3 DNA: TGTGCCAGCAGTTACGATCGGTTATCCTACGAGCAGTACTTC

clone size: NA
V gene: TRBV5-1
J gene: TRBJ2-1
D gene: TRBD1
CDR3 length: 17
CDR3 protein: CASSFNTRTGVTGEQFF
CDR3 DNA: TGCGCCAGCAGCTTTAATACCCGTACAGGGGTGACAGGCGAGCAGTTCTTC

clone size: NA
V gene: TRBV10-3
J gene: TRBJ2-7
D gene: NA
CDR3 length: 13
CDR3 protein: CAISDPTSYEQYF
CDR3 DNA: TGTGCCATCAGCGACCCGACATCCTACGAGCAGTACTTC

clone size: NA
V gene: TRBV7-9
J gene: TRBJ1-5
D gene: NA
CDR3 length: 14
CDR3 protein: CASSLLGMNQPQHF
CDR3 DNA: TGTGCCAGCAGCTTACTAGGTATGAATCAGCCCCAGCATTTT

clone size: NA
V gene: TRBV6-1
J gene: TRBJ1-1
D gene: NA
CDR3 length: 15
CDR3 protein: CASSGSRGGVWKAFF
CDR3 DNA: TGTGCCAGCAGTGGTTCGAGGGGGGGAGTGTGGAAAGCTTTCTTT

clone size: NA
V gene: TRBV7-8
J gene: TRBJ2-2
D gene: TRBD1
CDR3 length: 17
CDR3 protein: CASSSRDRDPNTGELFF
CDR3 DNA: TGTGCCAGCAGCTCCCGGGACAGGGATCCGAACACCGGGGAGCTGTTTTTT

clone size: once
V gene: TRBV6-5
J gene: TRBJ2-3
D gene: TRBD2
CDR3 length: 15
CDR3 protein: CASSSRTSGTDTQYF
CDR3 DNA: TGTGCCAGCAGTTCGCGGACTAGCGGCACAGATACGCAGTATTTT

clone size: NA
V gene: TRBV18
J gene: TRBJ2-2
D gene: NA
CDR3 length: 15
CDR3 protein: CASSPIRGTTGELFF
CDR3 DNA: TGTGCCAGCTCACCAATACGTGGTACTACCGGGGAGCTGTTTTTT

clone size: NA
V gene: TRBV6-1
J gene: TRBJ1-2
D gene: TRBD1
CDR3 length: 18
CDR3 protein: CASSGSAGQGVPNYGYTF
CDR3 DNA: TGTGCCAGCAGTGGCTCGGCCGGACAGGGGGTCCCTAACTATGGCTACACCTTC

clone size: NA
V gene: TRBV18
J gene: TRBJ2-1
D gene: TRBD2
CDR3 length: 15
CDR3 protein: CASSPIAGGNNEQFF
CDR3 DNA: TGTGCCAGCTCACCTATAGCGGGAGGGAATAATGAGCAGTTCTTC

clone size: few
V gene: TRBV19
J gene: TRBJ2-1
D gene: TRBD1
CDR3 length: 15
CDR3 protein: CATKNPGQGGNEQFF
CDR3 DNA: TGTGCCACCAAAAATCCGGGACAGGGGGGCAATGAGCAGTTCTTC

clone size: NA
V gene: TRBV7-8
J gene: TRBJ1-6
D gene: NA
CDR3 length: 16
CDR3 protein: CASSLTSGSPNSPLHF
CDR3 DNA: TGTGCCAGCAGCTTAACCAGCGGAAGCCCAAATTCACCCCTCCACTTT

clone size: NA
V gene: TRBV7-9
J gene: TRBJ2-5
D gene: TRBD2
CDR3 length: 15
CDR3 protein: CASSRGLAGQETQYF
CDR3 DNA: TGTGCCAGCAGCCGTGGACTAGCGGGACAAGAGACCCAGTACTTC

clone size: NA
V gene: TRBV13
J gene: TRBJ2-4
D gene: NA
CDR3 length: 12
CDR3 protein: CASSTQASIQYF
CDR3 DNA: TGTGCCAGCAGCACCCAGGCATCCATTCAGTACTTC

clone size: NA
V gene: TRBV6-5
J gene: TRBJ2-7
D gene: NA
CDR3 length: 11
CDR3 protein: CATPFGYEQYF
CDR3 DNA: TGTGCCACCCCGTTTGGATACGAGCAGTACTTC

clone size: NA
V gene: TRBV5-4
J gene: TRBJ1-2
D gene: NA
CDR3 length: 12
CDR3 protein: CASSLGHYGYTF
CDR3 DNA: TGTGCCAGCAGCTTAGGGCACTATGGCTACACCTTC

clone size: NA
V gene: TRBV6-1
J gene: TRBJ1-6
D gene: NA
CDR3 length: 16
CDR3 protein: CASSGAVGRSWTPLHF
CDR3 DNA: TGTGCCAGCAGTGGGGCGGTAGGCAGGTCCTGGACACCCCTCCACTTT

clone size: NA
V gene: TRBV27
J gene: TRBJ2-1
D gene: TRBD1
CDR3 length: 17
CDR3 protein: CASSFLGQGELSNEQFF
CDR3 DNA: TGTGCCAGCAGTTTCTTAGGACAGGGTGAATTAAGCAATGAGCAGTTCTTC

clone size: NA
V gene: TRBV28
J gene: TRBJ2-7
D gene: NA
CDR3 length: 12
CDR3 protein: CASSSLAREQYF
CDR3 DNA: TGTGCCAGCAGTTCTCTAGCGAGGGAGCAGTACTTC

clone size: NA
V gene: TRBV27
J gene: TRBJ2-2
D gene: NA
CDR3 length: 18
CDR3 protein: CASSLSPTTATNTGELFF
CDR3 DNA: TGTGCCAGCAGTTTAAGTCCGACAACCGCTACCAACACCGGGGAGCTGTTTTTT